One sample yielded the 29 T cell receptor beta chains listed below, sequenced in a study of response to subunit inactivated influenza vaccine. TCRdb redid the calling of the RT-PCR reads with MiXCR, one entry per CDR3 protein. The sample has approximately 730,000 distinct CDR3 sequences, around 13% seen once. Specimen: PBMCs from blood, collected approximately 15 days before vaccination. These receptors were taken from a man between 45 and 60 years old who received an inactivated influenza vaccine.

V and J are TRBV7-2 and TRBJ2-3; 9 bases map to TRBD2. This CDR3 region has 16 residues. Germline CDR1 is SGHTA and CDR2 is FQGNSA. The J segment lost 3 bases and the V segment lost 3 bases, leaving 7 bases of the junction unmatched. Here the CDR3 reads CASSFGGRAGTDTQYF. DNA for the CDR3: TGTGCCAGCAGCTTCGGCGGGAGGGCCGGTACAGATACGCAGTATTTT. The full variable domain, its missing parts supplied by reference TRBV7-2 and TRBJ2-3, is GAGVSQSPSNKVTEKGKDVELRCDPISGHTALYWYRQSLGQGLEFLIYFQGNSAPDKSGLPSDRFSAERTGGSVSTLTIQRTQQEDSAVYLCASSFGGRAGTDTQYFGPGTRLTVL.

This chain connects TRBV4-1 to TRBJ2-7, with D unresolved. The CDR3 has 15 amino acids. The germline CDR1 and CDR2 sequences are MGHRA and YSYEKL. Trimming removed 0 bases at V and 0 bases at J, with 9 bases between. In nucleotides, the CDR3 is TGCGCCAGCAGCCAAGAGGCAGTCCGCTCCTACGAGCAGTACTTC. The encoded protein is CASSQEAVRSYEQYF.

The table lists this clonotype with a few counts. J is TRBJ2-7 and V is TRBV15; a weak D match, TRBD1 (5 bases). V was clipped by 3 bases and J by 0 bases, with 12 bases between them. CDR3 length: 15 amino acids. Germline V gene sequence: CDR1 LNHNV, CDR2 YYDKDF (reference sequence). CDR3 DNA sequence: TGTGCCACCAGCAGCCTAGGGGCTAGCTCCTACGAGCAGTACTTC. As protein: CATSSLGASSYEQYF. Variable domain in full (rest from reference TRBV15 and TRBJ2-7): DAMVIQNPRYQVTQFGKPVTLSCSQTLNHNVMYWYQQKSSQAPKLLFHYYDKDFNNEADTPDNFQSRRPNTSFCFLDIRSPGLGDTAMYLCATSSLGASSYEQYFGPGTRLTVT.

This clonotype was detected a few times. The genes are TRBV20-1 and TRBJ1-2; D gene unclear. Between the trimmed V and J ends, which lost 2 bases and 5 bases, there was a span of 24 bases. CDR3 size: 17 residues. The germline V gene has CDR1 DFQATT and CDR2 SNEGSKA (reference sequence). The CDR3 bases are TGCAGTGCTAGAATATTAACCGGGATCCAAGTAGGGTATGGCTACACCTTC. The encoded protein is CSARILTGIQVGYGYTF.

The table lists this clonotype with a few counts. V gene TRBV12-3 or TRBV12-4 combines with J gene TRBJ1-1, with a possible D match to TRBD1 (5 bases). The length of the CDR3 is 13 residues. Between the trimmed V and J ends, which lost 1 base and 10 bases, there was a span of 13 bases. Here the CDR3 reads CASSLGAGTRAFF. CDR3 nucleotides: TGTGCCAGCAGTTTAGGTGCGGGGACGCGAGCTTTCTTT.

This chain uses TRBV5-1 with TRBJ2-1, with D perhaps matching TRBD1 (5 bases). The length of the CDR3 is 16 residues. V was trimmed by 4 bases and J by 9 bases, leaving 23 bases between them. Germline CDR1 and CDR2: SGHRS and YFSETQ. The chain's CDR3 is CASSPLGRGPDREQFF. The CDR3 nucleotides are TGCGCCAGCAGCCCGCTTGGTAGGGGTCCTGATCGTGAGCAGTTCTTC.

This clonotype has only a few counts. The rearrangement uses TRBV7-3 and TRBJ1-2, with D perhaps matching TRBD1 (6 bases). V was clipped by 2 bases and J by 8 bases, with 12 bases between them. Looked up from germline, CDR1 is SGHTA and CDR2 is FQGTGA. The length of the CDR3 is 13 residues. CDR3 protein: CASSLGGGRGYTF. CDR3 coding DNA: TGTGCCAGCAGCTTAGGGGGGGGCAGAGGCTACACCTTC.

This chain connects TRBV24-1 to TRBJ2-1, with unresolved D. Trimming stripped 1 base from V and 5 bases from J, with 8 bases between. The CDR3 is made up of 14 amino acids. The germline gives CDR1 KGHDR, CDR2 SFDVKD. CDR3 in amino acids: CATSDFPPNNEQFF. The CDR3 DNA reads TGTGCCACCAGTGATTTTCCCCCAAACAATGAGCAGTTCTTC.

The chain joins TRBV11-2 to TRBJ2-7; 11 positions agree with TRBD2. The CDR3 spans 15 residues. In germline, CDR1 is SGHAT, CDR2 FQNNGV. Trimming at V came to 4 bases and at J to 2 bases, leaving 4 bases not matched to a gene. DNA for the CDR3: TGTGCCAGCAGCTCCTTAGCGGGAGGGACCTACGAGCAGTACTTC. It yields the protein CASSSLAGGTYEQYF.

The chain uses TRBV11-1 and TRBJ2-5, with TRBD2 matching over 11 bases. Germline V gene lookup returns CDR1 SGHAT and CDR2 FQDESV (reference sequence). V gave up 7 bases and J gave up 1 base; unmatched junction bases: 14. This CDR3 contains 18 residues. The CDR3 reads CASTSSLAGGGAQETQYF. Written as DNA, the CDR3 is TGTGCCAGCACCTCTAGTCTAGCGGGAGGCGGGGCCCAAGAGACCCAGTACTTC.

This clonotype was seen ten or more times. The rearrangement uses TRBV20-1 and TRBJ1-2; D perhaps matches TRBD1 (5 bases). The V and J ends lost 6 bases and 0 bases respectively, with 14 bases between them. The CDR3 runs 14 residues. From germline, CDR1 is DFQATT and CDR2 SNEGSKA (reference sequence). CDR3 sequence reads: CSAPEGPTNYGYTF. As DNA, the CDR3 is TGCAGTGCCCCCGAGGGGCCGACTAACTATGGCTACACCTTC.

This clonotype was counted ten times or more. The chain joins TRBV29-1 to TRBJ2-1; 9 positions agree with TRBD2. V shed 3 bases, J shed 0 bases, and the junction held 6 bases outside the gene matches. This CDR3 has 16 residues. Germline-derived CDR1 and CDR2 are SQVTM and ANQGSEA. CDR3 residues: CSVDLREGSSYNEQFF. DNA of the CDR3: TGCAGCGTTGATTTGCGGGAGGGGAGCTCCTACAATGAGCAGTTCTTC.

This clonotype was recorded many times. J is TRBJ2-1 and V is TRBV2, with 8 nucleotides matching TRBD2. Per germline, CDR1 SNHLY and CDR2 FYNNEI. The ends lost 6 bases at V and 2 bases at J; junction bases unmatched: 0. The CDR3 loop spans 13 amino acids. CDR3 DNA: TGTGCCAGCAGCGGGGGGGCCTACAATGAGCAGTTCTTC. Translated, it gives CASSGGAYNEQFF.

In DNA, the CDR3 is TGTGCCAGCAGCTCGTCCCAACGACTAGCGGGAGAGCAGTTCTTC. It encodes CASSSSQRLAGEQFF. This sequence joins TRBV7-9 and TRBJ2-1, with 11 bases fitting TRBD2. V dropped 4 bases and J dropped 10; count of bases not matched to a gene: 9. The CDR3 is 15 residues long. Germline CDR1 reads SEHNR; CDR2 reads FQNEAQ (reference sequence).

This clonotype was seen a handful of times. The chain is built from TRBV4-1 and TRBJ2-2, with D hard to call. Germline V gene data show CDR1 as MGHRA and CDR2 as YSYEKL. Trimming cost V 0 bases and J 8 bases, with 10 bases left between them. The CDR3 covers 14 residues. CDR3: CASSQDFPGGELFF. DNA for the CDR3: TGCGCCAGCAGCCAAGACTTCCCCGGGGGGGAGCTGTTTTTT.

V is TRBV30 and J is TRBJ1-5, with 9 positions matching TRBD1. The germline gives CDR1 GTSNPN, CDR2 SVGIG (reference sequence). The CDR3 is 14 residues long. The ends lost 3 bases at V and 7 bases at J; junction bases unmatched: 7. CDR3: CAWRTGTGSQPQHF. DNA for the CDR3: TGTGCCTGGAGGACCGGGACAGGGTCCCAGCCCCAGCATTTT.

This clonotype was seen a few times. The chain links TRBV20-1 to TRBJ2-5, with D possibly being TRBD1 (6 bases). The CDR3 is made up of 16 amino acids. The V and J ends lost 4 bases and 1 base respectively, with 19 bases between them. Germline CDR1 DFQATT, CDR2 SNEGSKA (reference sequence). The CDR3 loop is CSATARWGPVQETQYF. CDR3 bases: TGCAGTGCTACAGCGAGGTGGGGGCCTGTCCAAGAGACCCAGTACTTC.

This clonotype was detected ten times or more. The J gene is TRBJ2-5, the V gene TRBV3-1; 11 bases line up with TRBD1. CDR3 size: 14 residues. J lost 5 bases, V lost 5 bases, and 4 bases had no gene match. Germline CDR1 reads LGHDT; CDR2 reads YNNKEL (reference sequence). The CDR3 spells CASSSGQGVETQYF. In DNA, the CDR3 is TGTGCCAGCAGCTCGGGACAGGGGGTTGAGACCCAGTACTTC.

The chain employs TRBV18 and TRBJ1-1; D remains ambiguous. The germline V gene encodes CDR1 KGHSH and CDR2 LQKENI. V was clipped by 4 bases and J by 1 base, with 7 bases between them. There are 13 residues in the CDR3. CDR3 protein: CASSQSGNTEAFF. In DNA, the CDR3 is TGTGCCAGCTCACAATCAGGGAACACTGAAGCTTTCTTT.

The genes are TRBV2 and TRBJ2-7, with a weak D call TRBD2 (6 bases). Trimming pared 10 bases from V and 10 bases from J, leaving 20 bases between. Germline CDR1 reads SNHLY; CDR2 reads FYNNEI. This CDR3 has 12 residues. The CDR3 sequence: CAIPGTPWGQYF. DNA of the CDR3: TGTGCCATCCCCGGGACTCCCTGGGGCCAGTACTTC.

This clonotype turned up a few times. The CDR3 DNA follows: TGTGCCAGCAGCCCGACTAGCGCTGGCTACAATGAGCAGTTCTTC. Protein product: CASSPTSAGYNEQFF. The chain joins TRBV7-9 to TRBJ2-1, with 8 bases matching TRBD2. Germline CDR1 SEHNR, CDR2 FQNEAQ (reference sequence). The CDR3 sequence is 15 residues long. V shed 5 bases, J shed 3 bases, and the junction held 6 bases outside the gene matches.

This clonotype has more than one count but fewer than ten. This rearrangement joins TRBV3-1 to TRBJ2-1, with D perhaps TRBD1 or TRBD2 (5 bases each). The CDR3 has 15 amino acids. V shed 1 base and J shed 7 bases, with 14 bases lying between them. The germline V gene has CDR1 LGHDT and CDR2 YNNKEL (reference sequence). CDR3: CASSQVAIGANEQFF. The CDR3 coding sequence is TGTGCCAGCAGCCAAGTAGCGATAGGGGCAAATGAGCAGTTCTTC.

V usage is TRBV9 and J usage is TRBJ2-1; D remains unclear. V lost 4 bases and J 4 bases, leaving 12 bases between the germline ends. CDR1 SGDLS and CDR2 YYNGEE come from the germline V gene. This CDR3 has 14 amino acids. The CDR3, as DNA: TGTGCCAGCAGCCCCCGGCTAAATTACAATGAGCAGTTCTTC. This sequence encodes CASSPRLNYNEQFF.

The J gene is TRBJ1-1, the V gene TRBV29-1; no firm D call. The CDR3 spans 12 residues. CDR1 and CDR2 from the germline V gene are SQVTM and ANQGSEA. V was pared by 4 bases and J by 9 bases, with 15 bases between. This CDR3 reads CSVVGETSQAFF. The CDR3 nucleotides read TGCAGCGTTGTTGGGGAAACCTCCCAAGCTTTCTTT.

CDR3 DNA: TGTGCCAGCAAAGGGACTAGCGGAACTAGCACAGATACGCAGTATTTT. Translated, it gives CASKGTSGTSTDTQYF. The chain is built from TRBV3-1 and TRBJ2-3; 11 bases match TRBD2. Trimming at V came to 7 bases and at J to 0 bases, leaving 6 bases not matched to a gene. The CDR3 covers 16 residues. Germline values: CDR1 LGHDT, CDR2 YNNKEL (reference sequence).

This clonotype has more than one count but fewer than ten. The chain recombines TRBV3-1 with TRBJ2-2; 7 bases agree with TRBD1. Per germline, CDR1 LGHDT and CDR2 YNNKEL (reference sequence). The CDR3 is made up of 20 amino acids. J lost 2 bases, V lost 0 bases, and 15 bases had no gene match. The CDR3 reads CASSQDWALGTVRNTGELFF. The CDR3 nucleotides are TGTGCCAGCAGCCAAGATTGGGCTTTAGGGACAGTCCGAAACACCGGGGAGCTGTTTTTT.

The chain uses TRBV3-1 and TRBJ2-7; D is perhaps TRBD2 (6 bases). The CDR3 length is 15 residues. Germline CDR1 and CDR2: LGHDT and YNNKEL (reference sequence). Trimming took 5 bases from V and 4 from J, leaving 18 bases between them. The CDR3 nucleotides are TGTGCCAGCAGCGTGGGACTGACTATGACTTACGAGCAGTACTTC. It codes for CASSVGLTMTYEQYF.

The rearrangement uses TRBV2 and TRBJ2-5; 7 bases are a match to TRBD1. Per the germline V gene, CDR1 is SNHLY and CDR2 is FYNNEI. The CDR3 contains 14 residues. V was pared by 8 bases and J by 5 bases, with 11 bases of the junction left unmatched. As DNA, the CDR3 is TGTGCCAGCTTCTTCCCGACAGGGAGCGAGACCCAGTACTTC. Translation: CASFFPTGSETQYF.

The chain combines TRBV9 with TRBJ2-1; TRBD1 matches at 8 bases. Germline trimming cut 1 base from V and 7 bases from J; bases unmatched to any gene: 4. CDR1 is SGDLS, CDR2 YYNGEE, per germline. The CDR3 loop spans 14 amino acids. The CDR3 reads CASSVRQGWNEQFF. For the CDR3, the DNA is TGTGCCAGCAGCGTAAGACAGGGGTGGAATGAGCAGTTCTTC.